These T cell receptor beta chains were read from a single sample in a study of OX40 agonist ivuxolimab in advanced cancers. Clones were read by immunoSEQ multiplex PCR, and TCRdb kept only the in-frame ones, dropping some. Altogether around 100,000 clones are present, about 90% being singletons, with the ten largest covering over 4.5%. Sequencing used CD4+ or CD8+ T cells sorted from blood, obtained in a trial of the OX40 agonist ivuxolimab. These TCRs come from an adult with an advanced solid tumor such as melanoma, head and neck, liver or kidney cancer. The CDR3 runs from the conserved cysteine through the conserved F or W. A D gene is named only where the DNA matches it firmly. Rows may omit the clone size; those that give it use once, few, many or a size class.

TRBV19	NA	TRBJ1-2	NA	TGTGCCAGTAGCTACGGGGGGTCTAACTATGGCTACACCTTC	CASSYGGSNYGYTF
TRBV7-3	NA	TRBJ2-1	TRBD2	TGTGCCAGCAGCTTAACGGGGGAGGGTGAGCAGTTCTTC	CASSLTGEGEQFF
TRBV7-9	NA	TRBJ1-6	NA	TGTGCCAGCAGCTTAGACTATTCACCCCTCCACTTT	CASSLDYSPLHF
TRBV5-6	NA	TRBJ1-4	NA	TGTGCCAGCAGCGGTGGGCGGCCCGGTGGGGAAAAACTGTTTTTT	CASSGGRPGGEKLFF
TRBV6-6	NA	TRBJ1-2	NA	TGTGCCAGCAGTCGGCAGGATCAGGGGAATGGCTACACCTTC	CASSRQDQGNGYTF
TRBV11-3	NA	TRBJ1-6	NA	TGTGCCAGCAGCTTAGACTCTGGGGGCGGGTATTCACCCCTCCACTTT	CASSLDSGGGYSPLHF
TRBV7-7	NA	TRBJ1-4	TRBD1	TGTGCTAGCAGCGAAGGGGGTTACAGGGGAGGGAATAATGAAAAACTGTTTTTT	CASSEGGYRGGNNEKLFF
TRBV4-1	NA	TRBJ2-5	NA	TGCGCCAGCAGCCAAGAGGGGTTGGAAGAGACCCAGTACTTC	CASSQEGLEETQYF
TRBV21-1	NA	TRBJ2-5	NA	TGTGCCAGCAGCAAAGACAGGCAGACTAGCGGGAGGGCCGAGCAAGAGACCCAGTACTTC	CASSKDRQTSGRAEQETQYF
TRBV5-1	NA	TRBJ1-1	NA	TGCGCCAGCAGCTTGGCCGGGAGAGACACTGAAGCTTTCTTT	CASSLAGRDTEAFF
TRBV6-6	once	TRBJ2-7	TRBD1	TGTGCCAGCAGCCCGGGACAGAGAACCTACGAGCAGTACTTC	CASSPGQRTYEQYF
TRBV19	once	TRBJ2-1	TRBD2	TGTGCCAGTAGCTTAGCGGGAGTATACAATGAGCAGTTCTTC	CASSLAGVYNEQFF
TRBV5-1	NA	TRBJ1-2	NA	TGCGCCAGCAGCTTAGAGGACGCCAGCTACACCTTC	CASSLEDASYTF
TRBV25-1	once	TRBJ1-1	NA	TGTGCCAGCAAGGACGGGGACGCCCTTGAAGCTTTCTTT	CASKDGDALEAFF
TRBV11-2	few	TRBJ1-6	NA	TGTGCCAGCAGCTTAGCGCCTGGGGCCCGGGGATCACCCCTCCACTTT	CASSLAPGARGSPLHF
TRBV7-9	NA	TRBJ2-1	NA	TGTGCCAGCAGCTTTCGGCCTAGCGCCTACAATGAGCAGTTCTTC	CASSFRPSAYNEQFF
TRBV7-9	NA	TRBJ2-1	TRBD1	TGTGCCAGCAGCTTATTCGGTGCAGGGGGCGATGAGCAGTTCTTC	CASSLFGAGGDEQFF
TRBV2	once	TRBJ1-6	NA	TGTGCCAGCAGTGGGACAGCAGGGAATTCACCCCTCCACTTT	CASSGTAGNSPLHF
TRBV6-5	NA	TRBJ1-5	TRBD1	TGTGCCAGCAGGCCACCGGGACAGGGGTTTGAGCCCCAGCATTTT	CASRPPGQGFEPQHF
TRBV5-4	NA	TRBJ2-5	NA	TGTGCCACTCACAGGGGGGGATTCCAAGAGACCCAGTACTTC	CATHRGGFQETQYF
TRBV2	few	TRBJ1-5	NA	TGTGCCACCACGGACCTAAATCAGCCCCAGCATTTT	CATTDLNQPQHF
TRBV7-9	NA	TRBJ1-1	NA	TGTGCCAGCAGCTTAGAGCTTAGGGACACTGAAGCTTTCTTT	CASSLELRDTEAFF
TRBV7-2	few	TRBJ2-5	NA	TGTGCCAGCAGCTTTGGACGTCCGGGGGAGACCCAGTACTTC	CASSFGRPGETQYF
TRBV5-4	NA	TRBJ2-1	TRBD2	TGTGCCAGCATTGGGGAACCGACTAGCGGAAACAATGAGCAGTTCTTC	CASIGEPTSGNNEQFF
TRBV21-1	NA	TRBJ1-5	NA	TGTGCCAGCAGCAAAGCCACGGGACAGGGGAACAATCAGCCCCAGCATTTT	CASSKATGQGNNQPQHF
TRBV25-1	NA	TRBJ2-1	TRBD1	TGTGCCAGCAGTGAATACGACTTCGAGGGGGCCAGGGAGCAGTTCTTC	CASSEYDFEGAREQFF
TRBV5-1	once	TRBJ2-5	TRBD2	TGCGCCAGCAGCGTACTAGCGGGGGGGCCTGAGACCCAGTACTTC	CASSVLAGGPETQYF
TRBV5-4	NA	TRBJ2-1	NA	TGTGCCAGCAGGAGCGGACAGATATCTAATAATGAGCAGTTCTTC	CASRSGQISNNEQFF
TRBV7-9	NA	TRBJ2-1	TRBD1	TGTGCCAGCAGCAGCGACAGGGAAGAGAACAATGAGCAGTTCTTC	CASSSDREENNEQFF
TRBV7-6	NA	TRBJ2-1	NA	TGTGCCAGCAGCTTATATGCAGGGAACAATGAGCAGTTCTTC	CASSLYAGNNEQFF
TRBV30	NA	TRBJ2-2	TRBD1	TGTGCCTGGGGGACAGGGTTAAACACCGGGGAGCTGTTTTTT	CAWGTGLNTGELFF
TRBV4-3	NA	TRBJ1-6	NA	TGCGCCAGCAGCCAAGGACAGGAACATAATTCACCCCTCCACTTT	CASSQGQEHNSPLHF
TRBV7-6	NA	TRBJ1-2	NA	TGTGCCAGCAGCCTCCGGGACCTTAAACGAGGCTATGGCTACACCTTC	CASSLRDLKRGYGYTF
TRBV6-5	NA	TRBJ2-5	NA	TGTGCCAGCAGTTACTCGTTTTCGGGGGCCCGAGAGACCCAGTACTTC	CASSYSFSGARETQYF
TRBV18	NA	TRBJ1-1	NA	TGTGCCAGCTCGGGAGAGAACACTGAAGCTTTCTTT	CASSGENTEAFF
TRBV5-1	NA	TRBJ2-3	NA	TGCGCCAGCAGCTTGGCCCCCACTGCAGATACGCAGTATTTT	CASSLAPTADTQYF
TRBV5-1	NA	TRBJ2-7	NA	TGCGCCAGCAGCGCCGAGGGGGGGATTGCCTACGAGCAGTACTTC	CASSAEGGIAYEQYF
TRBV5-8	NA	TRBJ2-1	NA	TGTGCCAGCAGCTTGTTTGCGGGACAGATCTACAATGAGCAGTTCTTC	CASSLFAGQIYNEQFF
TRBV19	NA	TRBJ2-1	TRBD1	TGTGCCAGTAGTATATACGGGACAGCCTCCTACAATGAGCAGTTCTTC	CASSIYGTASYNEQFF
TRBV15	NA	TRBJ2-5	NA	TGTGCCACCAGCACTGGACCCTCGGGGGAGACCCAGTACTTC	CATSTGPSGETQYF
TRBV5-1	NA	TRBJ2-7	TRBD2	TGCGCCAGCAGCCCACGGGGGTCCAGCGGGAGGGCCGGGGAGCAGTACTTC	CASSPRGSSGRAGEQYF
TRBV7-2	NA	TRBJ2-1	NA	TGTGCCAGCAGCTTAGGCCGCTGGAGCTCCTACAATAAGCAGTTCTTC	CASSLGRWSSYNKQFF
TRBV7-2	NA	TRBJ2-3	NA	TGTGCCAGCAGCTTAGACGGGGATTTCGTGGATACGCAGTATTTT	CASSLDGDFVDTQYF
TRBV30	NA	TRBJ2-5	TRBD2	TGTGCCTGGAGTCAGGGAGGGTGGAGTCGAGAGACCCAGTACTTC	CAWSQGGWSRETQYF
TRBV30	NA	TRBJ1-1	NA	TGTGCCTGCAAGACCCAGGGTGACACTGAAGCTTTCTTT	CACKTQGDTEAFF
TRBV6-5	NA	TRBJ1-2	NA	TGTGCCAGCACCTTTAGGGGCAACTATGGCTACACCTTC	CASTFRGNYGYTF
TRBV6-5	NA	TRBJ1-1	NA	TGTGCCAGCAGCCACCCTCGAATGACTGAAGCTTTCTTT	CASSHPRMTEAFF
TRBV30	NA	TRBJ1-1	NA	TGTGCCTGGGAGGGGACGGACTACACTGAAGCTTTCTTT	CAWEGTDYTEAFF
TRBV2	NA	TRBJ1-2	NA	TGTGCCAGCAGTGAAGCTTGGGGGCGCGGGCCCCACTATGGCTACACCTTC	CASSEAWGRGPHYGYTF
TRBV6-6	NA	TRBJ2-7	NA	TGTGCCAGCAGTCCACTAGCCCACCGCTCCTACGAGCAGTACTTC	CASSPLAHRSYEQYF
TRBV18	NA	TRBJ2-5	NA	TGTGCCAGCTCAAGCACCCAAGAGACCCAGTACTTC	CASSSTQETQYF
TRBV5-1	NA	TRBJ2-3	TRBD2	TGCGCCAGCAGCTTAGGACTAGCGTCCCGCACAGATACGCAGTATTTT	CASSLGLASRTDTQYF
TRBV10-1	NA	TRBJ2-3	NA	TGCGCCAGCAGTGAACAGAGCACAGATACGCAGTATTTT	CASSEQSTDTQYF
TRBV15	NA	TRBJ1-5	NA	TGTGCCACCAGCAGAGATTTACGGGTCAATCAGCCCCAGCATTTT	CATSRDLRVNQPQHF
TRBV2	NA	TRBJ2-2	NA	TGTGCCAGCAGTGAAGTTTTTGGGGGCTCCGGGGAGCTGTTTTTT	CASSEVFGGSGELFF
TRBV18	NA	TRBJ2-2	TRBD1	TGTGCCAGCTCACCCTCAACAGGGGGCTCCGGGGAGCTGTTTTTT	CASSPSTGGSGELFF
TRBV19	few	TRBJ2-2	NA	TGTGCCAGTAGTGTATCAGGGTTTCCCGGGGAGCTGTTTTTT	CASSVSGFPGELFF
TRBV27	NA	TRBJ1-6	NA	TGTGCCAGCAGTTTGAGGGACGCTCATAATTCACCCCTCCACTTT	CASSLRDAHNSPLHF
TRBV9	NA	TRBJ1-1	TRBD1	TGTGCCAGCAGCGGGGGGACAGGGCCGAACACTGAAGCTTTCTTT	CASSGGTGPNTEAFF